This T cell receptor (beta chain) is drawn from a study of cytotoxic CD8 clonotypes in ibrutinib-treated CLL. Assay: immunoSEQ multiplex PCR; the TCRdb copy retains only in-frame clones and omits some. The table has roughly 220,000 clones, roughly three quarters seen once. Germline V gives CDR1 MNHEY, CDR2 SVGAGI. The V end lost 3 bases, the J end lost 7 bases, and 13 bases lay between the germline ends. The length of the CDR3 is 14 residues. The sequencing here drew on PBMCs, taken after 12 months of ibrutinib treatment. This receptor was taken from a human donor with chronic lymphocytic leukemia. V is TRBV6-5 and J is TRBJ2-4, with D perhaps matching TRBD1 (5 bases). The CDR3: CASSYSYRLNIQYF. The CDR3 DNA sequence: TGTGCCAGCAGTTATTCCTACAGGCTTAACATTCAGTACTTC.